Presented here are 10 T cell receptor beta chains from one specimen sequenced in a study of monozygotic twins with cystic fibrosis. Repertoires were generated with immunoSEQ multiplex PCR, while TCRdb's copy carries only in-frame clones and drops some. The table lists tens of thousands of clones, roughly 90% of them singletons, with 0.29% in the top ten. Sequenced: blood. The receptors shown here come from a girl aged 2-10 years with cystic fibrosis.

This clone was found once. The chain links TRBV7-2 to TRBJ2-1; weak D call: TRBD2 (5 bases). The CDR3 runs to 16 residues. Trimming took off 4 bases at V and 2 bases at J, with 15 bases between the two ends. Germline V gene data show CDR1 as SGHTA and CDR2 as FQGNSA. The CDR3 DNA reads TGTGCCAGCAGCTCCCCGGAGCGGCACGCCTACAATGAGCAGTTCTTC. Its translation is CASSSPERHAYNEQFF.

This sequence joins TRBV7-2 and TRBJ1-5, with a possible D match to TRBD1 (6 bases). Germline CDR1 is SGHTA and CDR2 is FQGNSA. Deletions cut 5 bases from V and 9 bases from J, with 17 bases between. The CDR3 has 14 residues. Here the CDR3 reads CASSLYTGQSPQHF. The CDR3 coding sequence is TGTGCCAGCAGCCTCTACACAGGGCAATCGCCCCAGCATTTT.

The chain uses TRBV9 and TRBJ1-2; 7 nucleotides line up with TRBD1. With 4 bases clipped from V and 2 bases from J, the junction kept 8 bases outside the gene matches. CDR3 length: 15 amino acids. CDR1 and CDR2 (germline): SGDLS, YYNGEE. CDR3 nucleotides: TGTGCCAGCAGCCATGGGGGGACAGTCAACTATGGCTACACCTTC. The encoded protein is CASSHGGTVNYGYTF.

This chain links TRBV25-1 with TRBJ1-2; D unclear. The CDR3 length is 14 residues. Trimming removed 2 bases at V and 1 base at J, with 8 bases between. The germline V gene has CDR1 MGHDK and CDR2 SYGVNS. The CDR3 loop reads CASSETTVNYGYTF. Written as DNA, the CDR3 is TGTGCCAGCAGTGAAACCACGGTTAACTATGGCTACACCTTC.

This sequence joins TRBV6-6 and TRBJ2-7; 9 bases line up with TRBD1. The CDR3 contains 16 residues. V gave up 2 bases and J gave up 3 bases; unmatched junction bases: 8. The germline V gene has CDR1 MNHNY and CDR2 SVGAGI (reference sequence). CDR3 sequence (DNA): TGTGCCAGCAGTTACATACGTCGGACAGGGGTCTACGAGCAGTACTTC. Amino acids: CASSYIRRTGVYEQYF.

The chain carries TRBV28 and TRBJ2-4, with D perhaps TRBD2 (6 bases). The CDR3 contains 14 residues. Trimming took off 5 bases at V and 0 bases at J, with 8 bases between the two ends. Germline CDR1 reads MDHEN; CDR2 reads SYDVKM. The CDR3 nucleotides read TGTGCCAGCAGTCTGGGACTAGCCAAAAACATTCAGTACTTC. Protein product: CASSLGLAKNIQYF. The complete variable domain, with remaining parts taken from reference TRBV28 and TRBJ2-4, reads DVKVTQSSRYLVKRTGEKVFLECVQDMDHENMFWYRQDPGLGLRLIYFSYDVKMKEKGDIPEGYSVSREKKERFSLILESASTNQTSMYLCASSLGLAKNIQYFGAGTRLSVL.

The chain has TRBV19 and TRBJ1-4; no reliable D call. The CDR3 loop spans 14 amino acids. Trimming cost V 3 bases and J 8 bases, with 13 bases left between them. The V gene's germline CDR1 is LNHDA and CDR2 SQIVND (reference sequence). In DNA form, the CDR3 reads TGTGCCAGTAGTATTCTTGGACTTAGAGAAAAACTGTTTTTT. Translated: CASSILGLREKLFF. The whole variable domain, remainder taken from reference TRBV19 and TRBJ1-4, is DGGITQSPKYLFRKEGQNVTLSCEQNLNHDAMYWYRQDPGQGLRLIYYSQIVNDFQKGDIAEGYSVSREKKESFPLTVTSAQKNPTAFYLCASSILGLREKLFFGSGTQLSVL.

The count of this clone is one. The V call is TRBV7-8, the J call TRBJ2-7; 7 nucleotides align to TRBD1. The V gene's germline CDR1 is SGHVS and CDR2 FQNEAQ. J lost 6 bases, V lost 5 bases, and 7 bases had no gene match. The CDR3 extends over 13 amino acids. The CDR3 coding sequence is TGTGCCAGCAGCCGCCTACAGGGGCCCGAGCAGTACTTC. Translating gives CASSRLQGPEQYF.

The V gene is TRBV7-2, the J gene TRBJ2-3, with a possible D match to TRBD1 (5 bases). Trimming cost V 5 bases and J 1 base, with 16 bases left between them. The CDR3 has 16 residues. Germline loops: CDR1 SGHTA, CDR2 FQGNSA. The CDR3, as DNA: TGTGCCAGCAGCCTTCTCATTAGGGGCCGCACAGATACGCAGTATTTT. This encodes CASSLLIRGRTDTQYF.

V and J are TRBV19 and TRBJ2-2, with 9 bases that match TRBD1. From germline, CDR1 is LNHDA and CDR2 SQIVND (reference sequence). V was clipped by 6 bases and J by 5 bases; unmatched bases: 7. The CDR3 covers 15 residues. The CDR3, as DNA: TGTGCCAGTAGACAAACAGGGGGCCGGACCGGGGAGCTGTTTTTT. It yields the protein CASRQTGGRTGELFF.